These T cell receptor beta chains were read from a single sample in a study of blood T cell repertoires in COVID-19. Generated by immunoSEQ multiplex PCR, the TCRdb table keeps only in-frame clones and is missing some. The sample contains around 190,000 clones, roughly 82% of which appear only once. Source material: peripheral blood. The receptors shown here come from a human donor in a cohort sampled during active COVID-19. Each CDR3 is given with its conserved first and last residue. Fields, in order: D gene, V gene, clone size, J gene, CDR3 protein, CDR3 DNA. D genes are given only for firm matches. Some rows mark clone size as missing; the rest say once, few, many or name a class of expanded clone.

D gene: TRBD1
V gene: TRBV29-1
clone size: .
J gene: TRBJ2-7
CDR3 protein: CSVGTGITYEQYF
CDR3 DNA: TGCAGCGTTGGGACAGGGATAACCTACGAGCAGTACTTC

D gene: .
V gene: TRBV25-1
clone size: .
J gene: TRBJ1-1
CDR3 protein: CASRKGGHTEAFF
CDR3 DNA: TGTGCCAGCAGAAAAGGGGGTCACACTGAAGCTTTCTTT

D gene: .
V gene: TRBV28
clone size: once
J gene: TRBJ2-7
CDR3 protein: CARRTQGAGGHEQYF
CDR3 DNA: TGTGCCCGCCGGACTCAGGGGGCGGGGGGGCACGAGCAGTACTTC

D gene: .
V gene: TRBV27
clone size: .
J gene: TRBJ2-7
CDR3 protein: CASSSRRGQYF
CDR3 DNA: TGTGCCAGCAGTTCCCGGCGGGGGCAGTACTTC

D gene: .
V gene: TRBV21-1
clone size: .
J gene: TRBJ2-7
CDR3 protein: CASSKGGVKLAGAPYEQYF
CDR3 DNA: TGTGCCAGCAGCAAAGGGGGGGTAAAACTAGCGGGAGCCCCCTACGAGCAGTACTTC

D gene: .
V gene: TRBV6-5
clone size: .
J gene: TRBJ2-2
CDR3 protein: CASSYSTGEVTGELFF
CDR3 DNA: TGTGCCAGCAGTTACTCGACGGGAGAGGTCACCGGGGAGCTGTTTTTT

D gene: .
V gene: TRBV9
clone size: .
J gene: TRBJ1-5
CDR3 protein: CASSFRDTLNQPQHF
CDR3 DNA: TGTGCCAGCAGCTTCCGGGACACTCTCAATCAGCCCCAGCATTTT

D gene: .
V gene: TRBV7-8
clone size: .
J gene: TRBJ2-2
CDR3 protein: CASRPRQASNTGELFF
CDR3 DNA: TGTGCCAGCAGGCCTAGACAGGCCTCGAACACCGGGGAGCTGTTTTTT

D gene: TRBD1
V gene: TRBV13
clone size: .
J gene: TRBJ1-2
CDR3 protein: CASGHPSTGTARRGYTF
CDR3 DNA: TGTGCCAGCGGCCACCCCTCCACCGGGACAGCCCGGCGGGGCTACACCTTC

D gene: TRBD1
V gene: TRBV2
clone size: few
J gene: TRBJ2-7
CDR3 protein: CASSGQGPYSYEQYF
CDR3 DNA: TGTGCCAGCAGCGGACAGGGGCCCTACTCCTACGAGCAGTACTTC

D gene: .
V gene: TRBV29-1
clone size: .
J gene: TRBJ2-1
CDR3 protein: CSVEKLSSYNEQFF
CDR3 DNA: TGCAGCGTTGAAAAACTGAGCTCCTACAATGAGCAGTTCTTC

D gene: .
V gene: TRBV5-1
clone size: once
J gene: TRBJ2-4
CDR3 protein: CASSLGLVAKNIQYF
CDR3 DNA: TGCGCCAGCAGCTTGGGACTCGTAGCCAAAAACATTCAGTACTTC

D gene: TRBD1
V gene: TRBV7-2
clone size: .
J gene: TRBJ1-3
CDR3 protein: CASSPWGQSSGNTIYF
CDR3 DNA: TGTGCCAGCAGCCCCTGGGGACAGAGCTCTGGAAACACCATATATTTT

D gene: .
V gene: TRBV6-5
clone size: .
J gene: TRBJ1-2
CDR3 protein: CASSRGDYGYTF
CDR3 DNA: TGTGCCAGCAGTCGGGGAGACTATGGCTACACCTTC

D gene: TRBD1
V gene: TRBV5-1
clone size: .
J gene: TRBJ1-2
CDR3 protein: CASRIGQGEVGYTF
CDR3 DNA: TGCGCCAGCAGAATCGGACAGGGAGAGGTTGGCTACACCTTC

D gene: .
V gene: TRBV19
clone size: .
J gene: TRBJ1-5
CDR3 protein: CASSMYSGNQPQHF
CDR3 DNA: TGTGCCAGTAGTATGTACAGCGGAAATCAGCCCCAGCATTTT

D gene: .
V gene: TRBV7-6
clone size: .
J gene: TRBJ2-7
CDR3 protein: CASSSLNGGEQYF
CDR3 DNA: TGTGCCAGCAGCTCCTTGAACGGGGGCGAGCAGTACTTC

D gene: .
V gene: TRBV5-6
clone size: once
J gene: TRBJ1-2
CDR3 protein: CASSLDSINYGYTF
CDR3 DNA: TGTGCCAGCAGCTTGGACAGTATCAACTATGGCTACACCTTC

D gene: .
V gene: TRBV10-3
clone size: few
J gene: TRBJ2-7
CDR3 protein: CAIGGTVSSYEQYF
CDR3 DNA: TGTGCCATTGGGGGGACGGTAAGCTCCTACGAGCAGTACTTC

D gene: TRBD1
V gene: TRBV5-1
clone size: .
J gene: TRBJ2-5
CDR3 protein: CASTPSRGRRETQYF
CDR3 DNA: TGCGCCAGCACCCCAAGTAGGGGGCGTCGAGAGACCCAGTACTTC

D gene: TRBD1
V gene: TRBV5-1
clone size: .
J gene: TRBJ2-5
CDR3 protein: CASSARDRDVEETQYF
CDR3 DNA: TGCGCCAGCAGCGCCCGGGACAGGGACGTCGAAGAGACCCAGTACTTC

D gene: .
V gene: TRBV18
clone size: .
J gene: TRBJ2-5
CDR3 protein: CASSPEGETQYF
CDR3 DNA: TGTGCCAGCTCACCAGAGGGAGAGACCCAGTACTTC

D gene: TRBD2
V gene: TRBV4-2
clone size: .
J gene: TRBJ2-1
CDR3 protein: CASSQNPSGDNEQFF
CDR3 DNA: TGTGCCAGCAGCCAAAACCCTAGCGGGGACAATGAGCAGTTCTTC

D gene: TRBD2
V gene: TRBV14
clone size: .
J gene: TRBJ2-1
CDR3 protein: CASSRVAGARRDEQFF
CDR3 DNA: TGTGCCAGCAGCCGAGTAGCGGGAGCGAGGAGGGATGAGCAGTTCTTC

D gene: TRBD1
V gene: TRBV11-2
clone size: .
J gene: TRBJ2-4
CDR3 protein: CASSPRDRGHIQYF
CDR3 DNA: TGTGCCAGCAGCCCCAGGGACAGGGGACACATTCAGTACTTC

D gene: TRBD1
V gene: TRBV28
clone size: .
J gene: TRBJ2-7
CDR3 protein: CASSLVQGAGEQYF
CDR3 DNA: TGTGCCAGCAGTTTAGTACAGGGGGCTGGGGAGCAGTACTTC

D gene: .
V gene: TRBV30
clone size: .
J gene: TRBJ1-6
CDR3 protein: CAWSFLRGSNSPLHF
CDR3 DNA: TGTGCCTGGAGTTTCCTCAGGGGCAGCAATTCACCCCTCCACTTT

D gene: .
V gene: TRBV28
clone size: .
J gene: TRBJ2-7
CDR3 protein: CASSFFVGDEQYF
CDR3 DNA: TGTGCCAGCAGTTTCTTTGTGGGCGACGAGCAGTACTTC

D gene: .
V gene: TRBV5-1
clone size: .
J gene: TRBJ2-7
CDR3 protein: CASSPPAGLDEQYF
CDR3 DNA: TGCGCCAGCAGTCCCCCGGCAGGGTTGGACGAGCAGTACTTC

D gene: .
V gene: TRBV4-2
clone size: .
J gene: TRBJ2-7
CDR3 protein: CASSQVGSEQYF
CDR3 DNA: TGTGCCAGCAGCCAAGTCGGGTCGGAGCAGTACTTC

D gene: .
V gene: TRBV6-6
clone size: .
J gene: TRBJ1-5
CDR3 protein: CASRKNGESNQPQHF
CDR3 DNA: TGTGCCAGCAGGAAGAACGGGGAGAGCAATCAGCCCCAGCATTTT

D gene: .
V gene: TRBV4-1
clone size: .
J gene: TRBJ1-5
CDR3 protein: CASSQGRARALNQPQHF
CDR3 DNA: TGCGCCAGCAGCCAAGGCCGGGCGAGGGCCCTCAATCAGCCCCAGCATTTT

D gene: TRBD2
V gene: TRBV28
clone size: .
J gene: TRBJ2-5
CDR3 protein: CASSLPTSRETQYF
CDR3 DNA: TGTGCCAGCAGTTTGCCGACTAGCCGAGAGACCCAGTACTTC

D gene: TRBD1
V gene: TRBV6-4
clone size: once
J gene: TRBJ1-1
CDR3 protein: CASSDPKQGSEAFF
CDR3 DNA: TGTGCCAGCAGTGACCCGAAACAGGGGTCTGAAGCTTTCTTT

D gene: .
V gene: TRBV28
clone size: .
J gene: TRBJ2-5
CDR3 protein: CASSPLEKGIQETQYF
CDR3 DNA: TGTGCCAGCAGTCCCCTAGAAAAGGGGATCCAAGAGACCCAGTACTTC

D gene: .
V gene: TRBV19
clone size: .
J gene: TRBJ2-7
CDR3 protein: CASTPGHSFGEQYF
CDR3 DNA: TGTGCCAGTACTCCGGGACACTCCTTCGGAGAGCAGTACTTC

D gene: TRBD2
V gene: TRBV11-3
clone size: .
J gene: TRBJ2-5
CDR3 protein: CASSGGGQTQYF
CDR3 DNA: TGTGCCAGCAGCGGGGGGGGACAGACCCAGTACTTC

D gene: .
V gene: TRBV15
clone size: .
J gene: TRBJ1-2
CDR3 protein: CATSRETHGENYGYTF
CDR3 DNA: TGTGCCACCAGCAGAGAGACCCACGGGGAGAACTATGGCTACACCTTC

D gene: TRBD2
V gene: TRBV19
clone size: .
J gene: TRBJ2-1
CDR3 protein: CASSIASGGRGYNEQFF
CDR3 DNA: TGTGCCAGTAGTATAGCTTCCGGCGGGAGGGGGTACAATGAGCAGTTCTTC

D gene: TRBD1
V gene: TRBV3-1/TRBV3-2
clone size: .
J gene: TRBJ1-1
CDR3 protein: CASSKRDRGHTEAFF
CDR3 DNA: TGTGCCAGCAGCAAGAGGGACAGGGGGCACACTGAAGCTTTCTTT

D gene: .
V gene: TRBV5-1
clone size: .
J gene: TRBJ1-4
CDR3 protein: CASSRAGIGNEKLFF
CDR3 DNA: TGCGCCAGCAGCCGAGCCGGGATTGGTAATGAAAAACTGTTTTTT

D gene: .
V gene: TRBV12-3/TRBV12-4
clone size: many
J gene: TRBJ1-2
CDR3 protein: CASSLSNNYGYTF
CDR3 DNA: TGTGCCAGCAGTTTGAGCAATAACTATGGCTACACCTTC

D gene: TRBD1
V gene: TRBV27
clone size: .
J gene: TRBJ2-1
CDR3 protein: CASSLDRGWNEQFF
CDR3 DNA: TGTGCCAGCAGTTTAGACAGGGGCTGGAATGAGCAGTTCTTC

D gene: .
V gene: TRBV6-1
clone size: many
J gene: TRBJ2-6
CDR3 protein: CASSGQLSSGANVLTF
CDR3 DNA: TGTGCCAGCAGTGGACAGTTGAGCTCTGGGGCCAACGTCCTGACTTTC

D gene: .
V gene: TRBV9
clone size: .
J gene: TRBJ1-1
CDR3 protein: CASSGTGHQNAEAFF
CDR3 DNA: TGTGCCAGCAGCGGAACCGGACACCAAAACGCTGAAGCTTTCTTT

D gene: .
V gene: TRBV28
clone size: .
J gene: TRBJ1-3
CDR3 protein: CASGQRASGNTIYF
CDR3 DNA: TGTGCCAGCGGACAGAGAGCCTCTGGAAACACCATATATTTT

D gene: TRBD2
V gene: TRBV7-9
clone size: .
J gene: TRBJ2-1
CDR3 protein: CASSPTSGKGYNEQFF
CDR3 DNA: TGTGCCAGCAGCCCGACTAGCGGGAAGGGCTACAATGAGCAGTTCTTC

D gene: .
V gene: TRBV19
clone size: .
J gene: TRBJ2-5
CDR3 protein: CASNSRVGETQYF
CDR3 DNA: TGTGCCAGTAACTCCAGGGTGGGAGAGACCCAGTACTTC

D gene: .
V gene: TRBV19
clone size: once
J gene: TRBJ1-5
CDR3 protein: CASKPEGNQPQHF
CDR3 DNA: TGTGCCAGTAAGCCGGAGGGCAATCAGCCCCAGCATTTT

D gene: TRBD1
V gene: TRBV19
clone size: .
J gene: TRBJ2-2
CDR3 protein: CASSPRDRGLIGELFF
CDR3 DNA: TGTGCCAGTAGTCCCCGGGACAGGGGGCTGATCGGGGAGCTGTTTTTT